A single sample is the source of the 9 T cell receptor beta chains below, sequenced in a study of graft-versus-host responses after intestinal transplantation. Only in-frame clones appear in the TCRdb table, and some are missing; sequencing was by immunoSEQ multiplex PCR. The data show approximately 110,000 clones, 85% to 95% seen once. For these TCRs, the target antigens are not known. Specimen: unstimulated CD8+ T cells sorted from spleen or lymph node cells, collected before transplant. All receptors come from a human donor who was the organ donor for an intestinal transplant.

This sequence joins TRBV9 and TRBJ2-7; TRBD2 agrees at 7 bases. Losses at the gene ends were 3 bases for V and 3 bases for J; bases not matched to a gene: 6. CDR3 length: 14 residues. Germline CDR1 is SGDLS and CDR2 is YYNGEE. CDR3: CASSARDYDYEQYF. The CDR3 DNA sequence: TGTGCCAGCAGCGCCCGGGACTACGACTACGAGCAGTACTTC.

The V gene is TRBV9, the J gene TRBJ2-7, with 7 nucleotides matching TRBD1. V dropped 4 bases and J dropped 0; count of bases not matched to a gene: 4. CDR1 and CDR2 from the germline V gene are SGDLS and YYNGEE. CDR3 length: 14 residues. For the CDR3, the DNA is TGTGCCAGCAGCACCCGGGACAGCTCCTACGAGCAGTACTTC. This sequence encodes CASSTRDSSYEQYF.

The chain recombines TRBV13 with TRBJ2-5, with D maybe TRBD1 (5 bases). Germline CDR1 and CDR2: PRHDT and FYEKMQ (reference sequence). With 5 bases removed from V and 4 bases from J, the gap between germline ends came to 11 bases. The CDR3 contains 13 residues. Written as DNA, the CDR3 is TGTGCCAGCAGCCTCAGGGCCTTAGAGACCCAGTACTTC. It yields the protein CASSLRALETQYF.

This clone was detected only a few times. This chain links TRBV7-9 with TRBJ2-7; D ambiguous. V was trimmed by 5 bases and J by 3 bases, leaving 8 bases between them. Per germline, CDR1 SEHNR and CDR2 FQNEAQ (reference sequence). This CDR3 has 12 residues. The CDR3 protein is CASSRPDYEQYF. CDR3 bases: TGTGCCAGCAGCCGACCCGACTACGAGCAGTACTTC. The full variable domain, in which reference TRBV7-9 and TRBJ2-7 provide the parts outside the CDR3, is DTGVSQNPRHKITKRGQNVTFRCDPISEHNRLYWYRQTLGQGPEFLTYFQNEAQLEKSRLLSDRFSAERPKGSFSTLEIQRTEQGDSAMYLCASSRPDYEQYFGPGTRLTVT.

The CDR3 is CASSYIAGGPYEQYF. As DNA, the CDR3 is TGTGCCAGCAGCTATATAGCGGGAGGGCCCTACGAGCAGTACTTC. The V call is TRBV7-9, the J call TRBJ2-7; 11 bases match TRBD2. Unmatched junction bases numbered 4, after V lost 4 bases and J lost 2 bases. CDR1 is SEHNR, CDR2 FQNEAQ, per germline (reference sequence). This CDR3 contains 15 residues.

This clone was seen only a few times. J is TRBJ2-6 and V is TRBV7-9; D tentatively reads TRBD1 or TRBD2 (6 bases each). Germline V lookup: CDR1 SEHNR, CDR2 FQNEAQ (reference sequence). With 6 bases removed from V and 2 bases from J, the gap between germline ends came to 14 bases. This CDR3 is built from 16 residues. The CDR3 here is CASRLEEGAGANVLTF. Here the CDR3 DNA reads TGTGCCAGCAGACTAGAGGAGGGGGCTGGGGCCAACGTCCTGACTTTC.

A few counts support this clone. V is TRBV7-2 and J is TRBJ2-2; D possibly matches TRBD1 or TRBD2 (5 bases each). The V end lost 6 bases, the J end lost 0 bases, and 11 bases lay between the germline ends. The germline V gene encodes CDR1 SGHTA and CDR2 FQGNSA. The CDR3 contains 15 residues. CDR3 region: CASRLGTANTGELFF. Here the CDR3 DNA reads TGTGCCAGCAGGTTGGGGACCGCGAACACCGGGGAGCTGTTTTTT. The full variable domain, with the rest looked up from reference TRBV7-2 and TRBJ2-2, is GAGVSQSPSNKVTEKGKDVELRCDPISGHTALYWYRQSLGQGLEFLIYFQGNSAPDKSGLPSDRFSAERTGGSVSTLTIQRTQQEDSAVYLCASRLGTANTGELFFGEGSRLTVL.

CDR3: CAWSTGDEKLFF. The CDR3, as DNA: TGTGCCTGGAGTACCGGGGACGAAAAACTGTTTTTT. The chain has TRBV30 and TRBJ1-4, with a tentative D call TRBD1 (5 bases). This CDR3 is 12 amino acids long. Germline CDR1 reads GTSNPN; CDR2 reads SVGIG (reference sequence). Trimming stripped 2 bases from V and 8 bases from J, with 9 bases between.

This clone was seen only once. This rearrangement joins TRBV19 to TRBJ1-5, with 8 positions matching TRBD1. CDR3 length equals 16 residues. V lost 5 bases to trimming and J lost 5 bases; unmatched junction nucleotides: 11. Per the germline V gene, CDR1 is LNHDA and CDR2 is SQIVND (reference sequence). CDR3 DNA sequence: TGTGCCAGTAGTGCTAAGCAGGGGGCGATCGATCAGCCCCAGCATTTT. This codes for CASSAKQGAIDQPQHF.